The rows below give T cell receptor beta chains drawn from one sample of a study of blood T cell repertoires in COVID-19. Assay: immunoSEQ multiplex PCR; the TCRdb copy retains only in-frame clones and omits some. The sample shows about 190,000 clones, about 77% of them seen only once. What was sequenced was peripheral blood. The receptors here all came from a woman of 80 years or more with active or convalescent COVID-19. Each CDR3 is given with its conserved first and last residue. A D gene is named only where the DNA matches it firmly. Not all rows give a size; the values are once, few, many and, for expanded clones, a class.

J gene,V gene,clone size,D gene,CDR3 DNA,CDR3 protein
TRBJ1-2,TRBV9,NA,NA,TGTGCCAGCAGCCCCAACATGGACAGCCACTATGGCTACACCTTC,CASSPNMDSHYGYTF
TRBJ2-7,TRBV28,NA,TRBD1,TGTGCCAGCAGCCCCCAGACAGGGAGCTCCTACGAGCAGTACTTC,CASSPQTGSSYEQYF
TRBJ2-1,TRBV7-2,NA,NA,TGTGCCAGCAGCACAACATGGAGCTCCTACAATGAGCAGTTCTTC,CASSTTWSSYNEQFF
TRBJ1-3,TRBV6-5,few,TRBD1,TGTGCCAGCAGAGGGACAGCCTCTGGAAACACCATATATTTT,CASRGTASGNTIYF
TRBJ1-3,TRBV28,NA,TRBD1,TGTGCCAGCAGACCCACAGGGGGCTTTGGAAACACCATATATTTT,CASRPTGGFGNTIYF
TRBJ2-7,TRBV5-6,NA,TRBD2,TGTGCCAGCAGCTTGGTTGGCCTAGCGGGGGCCTCCGAGCAGTACTTC,CASSLVGLAGASEQYF
TRBJ1-5,TRBV24-1,NA,NA,TGTGCCACCAGTGAAACACAGGTGGATCAGCCCCAGCATTTT,CATSETQVDQPQHF
TRBJ1-2,TRBV19,NA,TRBD1,TGTGCCAGTAGATTTACAGGGGAACAATCCTTTGGCTACACCTTC,CASRFTGEQSFGYTF
TRBJ1-6,TRBV9,NA,NA,TGTGCCAGCAGCGTAGGGCAGGGGAATTCACCCCTCCACTTT,CASSVGQGNSPLHF
TRBJ2-5,TRBV5-6,few,TRBD2,TGTGCCAGCAGCTCTACGGGACTAGCGGAGGCAGGGGAGACCCAGTACTTC,CASSSTGLAEAGETQYF
TRBJ1-2,TRBV14,few,NA,TGTGCCAGCAGCCAAGGTGCACAGTTTTATGGCTACACCTTC,CASSQGAQFYGYTF
TRBJ1-1,TRBV18,few,TRBD1,TGTGCCAGCTCACTACAGACAGGGGTGAACACTGAAGCTTTCTTT,CASSLQTGVNTEAFF
TRBJ2-3,TRBV14,many,NA,TGTGCCAGCAGCCAATTCTCTAGCACAGATACGCAGTATTTT,CASSQFSSTDTQYF
TRBJ2-5,TRBV3-1/TRBV3-2,NA,NA,TGTGCCAGCAGCCAAGTCCGCAGGTGGGAAGAGACCCAGTACTTC,CASSQVRRWEETQYF
TRBJ1-2,TRBV18,few,NA,TGTGCCAGCTCACCAGGCCGGGACACCTATGGCTACACCTTC,CASSPGRDTYGYTF
TRBJ2-7,TRBV18,NA,TRBD1,TGTGCCAGCTCACCAGTTGAGGGACAGGGCTACGAGCAGTACTTC,CASSPVEGQGYEQYF
TRBJ2-3,TRBV6-5,once,TRBD1,TGTGCCAGCAGTCGCAGGGGGCCTAGCACAGATACGCAGTATTTT,CASSRRGPSTDTQYF
TRBJ2-7,TRBV6-6,NA,NA,TGTGCCAGCAGTTACTCGGTCAGTGAGCAGTACTTC,CASSYSVSEQYF
TRBJ2-2,TRBV28,NA,NA,TGTGCCAGCAGTTTTAATCCACTTGACAGAAACACCGGGGAGCTGTTTTTT,CASSFNPLDRNTGELFF
TRBJ2-3,TRBV2,few,NA,TGTGCCAGCAGTGAAGGGGCAACAGGGTTAGGGACAGATACGCAGTATTTT,CASSEGATGLGTDTQYF
TRBJ2-2,TRBV28,NA,TRBD2,TGTGCCAGCAGTTCCCCCGGGGGGGGCACCGGGGAGCTGTTTTTT,CASSSPGGGTGELFF
TRBJ1-2,TRBV12-3/TRBV12-4,NA,NA,TGTGCCAGCAGTTTTCGGTCTGCCTATGGCTACACCTTC,CASSFRSAYGYTF